These 25 T cell receptor beta chains came from one sample sequenced in a study of post-analysis software for immune sequencing data (dated by TCRdb to 2015 to 2017). Libraries were made using PCR. The run used an Illumina HiSeq 2500. To reduce PCR and sequencing biases, unique molecular identifiers were incorporated into the TCR beta cDNA libraries. TCRdb reprocessed the public reads (quality trimming at Q25 with fastp, clone calling with MiXCR) and kept in-frame beta chains. Here each entry gathers all rows of one CDR3 protein and keeps the most common genes and DNA. The sample table records hundreds of thousands of distinct CDR3 sequences; 59% of these occur just once. Of the sample, around 11% is held by the ten largest clones. Broader findings and caveats from the paper: Significantly higher frequencies in patients than in controls were found for roughly 5 TRBV segments, including TRBV5-6, TRBV5-1 and TRBV20-1.

The antigens for these receptors are not known. Sequencing input: blood. Receptors were obtained from a girl aged 2 to 9 with multiple sclerosis.

This clonotype was seen a handful of times. V and J are TRBV11-2 and TRBJ2-7, with TRBD1 matching 8 bases. Germline CDR1 and CDR2: SGHAT and FQNNGV. The CDR3 contains 16 residues. Germline trimming cut 1 base from V and 3 bases from J; bases unmatched to any gene: 8. The CDR3 loop reads CASSLGDRGTLYEQYF. The CDR3 coding sequence is TGTGCCAGCAGCTTAGGAGACAGGGGCACTCTCTACGAGCAGTACTTC.

J is TRBJ2-1 and V is TRBV20-1, with D possibly matching TRBD2 (6 bases). Trimming took off 0 bases at V and 3 bases at J, with 12 bases between the two ends. The CDR3 spans 15 residues. In germline, CDR1 is DFQATT, CDR2 SNEGSKA (reference sequence). The CDR3 DNA is TGCAGTGCTAGAGATAGACTAGGGCTCTACAATGAGCAGTTCTTC. Protein sequence: CSARDRLGLYNEQFF.

This clonotype showed up just a few times. The chain uses TRBV9 and TRBJ2-4, with D tentatively TRBD1 (5 bases). Germline V lookup: CDR1 SGDLS, CDR2 YYNGEE. This CDR3 is built from 13 residues. Trimming stripped 1 base from V and 8 bases from J, with 10 bases between. CDR3 sequence reads: CASSVSPGYIQYF. The CDR3 DNA reads as TGTGCCAGCAGCGTATCGCCAGGGTACATTCAGTACTTC.

V is TRBV29-1 and J is TRBJ2-1; 8 bases align to TRBD1. The CDR3 covers 15 residues. Germline-derived CDR1 and CDR2 are SQVTM and ANQGSEA. After removal of 4 bases from V and 0 bases from J, the junction contained 5 bases not matched to a gene. In DNA, the CDR3 is TGCAGCGTTGGCCGGACAGGGAGCTCCTACAATGAGCAGTTCTTC. It specifies CSVGRTGSSYNEQFF.

The gene calls are TRBV29-1 and TRBJ2-1; possible D gene TRBD2, 6 bases. The CDR3 spans 14 residues. The ends were cut back, 6 bases at V and 3 bases at J, with 15 bases in the middle. Germline V CDR1 and CDR2: SQVTM, ANQGSEA. CDR3 region: CSVPRRGDYNEQFF. CDR3 DNA: TGCAGCGTCCCCCGGCGGGGAGACTACAATGAGCAGTTCTTC.

The table lists this clonotype with a few counts. The J gene is TRBJ2-5, the V gene TRBV7-2, with 7 bases that match TRBD2. Germline lookup yields CDR1 SGHTA and CDR2 FQGNSA. Trimming took 5 bases from V and 3 from J; bases not matched to a gene: 9. The CDR3 totals 15 residues. CDR3 sequence: CASSRGGGREETQYF. CDR3 in DNA: TGTGCCAGCAGCCGGGGCGGGGGAAGGGAAGAGACCCAGTACTTC.

V and J are TRBV6-1 and TRBJ2-7; 8 bases map to TRBD1. The CDR3 is made up of 15 amino acids. V trimming: 2 bases; J trimming: 5 bases; junction bases outside the gene matches: 8. Germline CDR1 MNHNS, CDR2 SASEGT. In DNA, the CDR3 is TGTGCCAGCAGTGAATATGGACAGGGTATCGACGAGCAGTACTTC. Translated, it gives CASSEYGQGIDEQYF.

V is TRBV12-3 or TRBV12-4 and J is TRBJ2-5, with 9 bases that match TRBD2. Gene TRBJ2-7 matches the end of the DNA better, so the J call may be wrong. This CDR3 has 14 residues. CDR3 coding DNA: TGTGCCAGCAGTTTAAGACTAGCGGCCTACGAGCAGTACTTC. Translating gives CASSLRLAAYEQYF.

The chain links TRBV5-5 to TRBJ2-4, with a possible D match to TRBD1 (6 bases). Matching the DNA end better, TRBJ2-7 makes the J call doubtful. This CDR3 is 16 amino acids long. Germline V lookup: CDR1 SGHKS, CDR2 YYEKEE (reference sequence). The CDR3 region is CASSWTPGKQGYEQYF. DNA of the CDR3: TGTGCCAGCAGCTGGACTCCGGGGAAACAGGGTTACGAGCAGTACTTC.

V usage is TRBV3-1 and J usage is TRBJ2-3; 7 nucleotides align to TRBD2. Germline V gene lookup returns CDR1 LGHDT and CDR2 YNNKEL (reference sequence). The trim removed 0 bases at V and 5 bases at J, leaving 8 bases unmatched. CDR3 length equals 16 residues. For the CDR3, the DNA is TGTGCCAGCAGCCAAGAGTCCGGGACTACGGGAGATACGCAGTATTTT. Its protein is CASSQESGTTGDTQYF.

This chain connects TRBV29-1 to TRBJ1-2; tentatively, D is TRBD1 (5 bases). The CDR3 has 11 amino acids. V was trimmed by 6 bases and J by 8 bases, leaving 13 bases between them. Germline V lookup: CDR1 SQVTM, CDR2 ANQGSEA. The CDR3, as DNA: TGCAGCGTGGAACTCAGGGAGGGCTACACCTTC. Translating gives CSVELREGYTF.

The genes are TRBV2 and TRBJ1-5; possible D gene TRBD1, 5 bases. CDR1 is SNHLY, CDR2 FYNNEI, per germline. With 3 bases removed from V and 11 bases from J, the gap between germline ends came to 23 bases. This CDR3 spans 16 amino acids. The CDR3 region has the DNA TGTGCCAGCAGTGACACGACCCCGCAGGGAATCGTAACCCAGCATTTT. Amino acids: CASSDTTPQGIVTQHF.

The CDR3 DNA reads TGTGCCAGCAGCTGGGGCAAGGATACGCAGTATTTT. It encodes CASSWGKDTQYF. The V call is TRBV5-5, the J call TRBJ2-3; D may be TRBD1 (5 bases). The ends were cut back, 3 bases at V and 6 bases at J, with 8 bases in the middle. Germline CDR1 reads SGHKS; CDR2 reads YYEKEE (reference sequence). The CDR3 length is 12 residues.

The chain is built from TRBV3-1 and TRBJ2-1; the D call may be TRBD1 or TRBD2 (5 bases each). This CDR3 has 15 amino acids. Germline loops: CDR1 LGHDT, CDR2 YNNKEL (reference sequence). The ends were cut back, 0 bases at V and 7 bases at J, with 13 bases in the middle. The CDR3 is CASSQDPGTGNEQFF. The DNA of the CDR3 is TGTGCCAGCAGCCAAGACCCCGGGACCGGAAATGAGCAGTTCTTC.

The chain is built from TRBV9 and TRBJ1-1; possible D gene TRBD1, 5 bases. V lost 4 bases and J lost 3, with 25 bases in between. Per germline, CDR1 SGDLS and CDR2 YYNGEE. This CDR3 comprises 18 residues. The CDR3 DNA sequence: TGTGCCAGCAGCCCAGGGACTCTTGGAGGGTTACTCGACACTGAAGCTTTCTTT. It is translated as CASSPGTLGGLLDTEAFF.

In the case of this clonotype: A read error may produce the germline difference seen at one junction end. The chain uses TRBV7-8 and TRBJ1-1; no definite D call. The germline gives CDR1 SGHVS, CDR2 FQNEAQ. The CDR3 contains 14 residues. Written as DNA, the CDR3 is TGTGCCAACAGCTCGGCAGCCCGGGGCACTGAAGCTTTCTTT. Translated: CANSSAARGTEAFF.

V and J are TRBV12-3 or TRBV12-4 and TRBJ1-2; possibly TRBD1 for D (5 bases). The CDR3 length is 13 residues. With 6 bases removed from V and 7 bases from J, the gap between germline ends came to 15 bases. The CDR3 is CASSLGVSLGYTF. In nucleotides, the CDR3 is TGTGCCAGCAGCCTGGGGGTTTCTCTTGGCTACACCTTC.

The genes are TRBV15 and TRBJ2-1; D is possibly TRBD1 (5 bases). V shed 0 bases and J shed 7 bases, with 19 bases lying between them. This CDR3 region has 17 residues. Per germline, CDR1 LNHNV and CDR2 YYDKDF (reference sequence). CDR3: CATSRDYPQQAGNEQFF. The CDR3 nucleotides are TGTGCCACCAGCAGAGATTACCCACAACAGGCTGGGAATGAGCAGTTCTTC.

This clonotype appeared a few times. The chain has TRBV25-1 and TRBJ2-7; D is ambiguous. The CDR3 is 13 residues long. V dropped 5 bases and J dropped 2 bases, with 10 bases sitting between them. Looked up from germline, CDR1 is MGHDK and CDR2 is SYGVNS. CDR3 region: CASSWGSAYEQYF. The CDR3, as DNA: TGTGCCAGCAGTTGGGGTTCGGCCTACGAGCAGTACTTC.

V is TRBV12-3 or TRBV12-4 and J is TRBJ2-3, with 7 bases identical to TRBD1. Trimming removed 6 bases from V and 5 bases from J; junction bases left unmatched: 11. The CDR3 is 15 residues long. The CDR3 DNA sequence: TGTGCCAGCAGGCAGAGGGGGCGAGGTGTAGATACGCAGTATTTT. Its translation is CASRQRGRGVDTQYF.

The genes are TRBV24-1 and TRBJ2-3; 7 positions agree with TRBD1. The V segment lost 8 bases and the J segment 2 bases; nucleotides outside the gene matches: 6. The germline gives CDR1 KGHDR, CDR2 SFDVKD. The CDR3 is 14 amino acids. This CDR3 reads CATTTGASTDTQYF. For the CDR3, the DNA is TGTGCCACCACTACAGGGGCTTCCACAGATACGCAGTATTTT.

J is TRBJ1-5 and V is TRBV5-4, with D hard to call. This CDR3 spans 13 amino acids. Per germline, CDR1 SGHNT and CDR2 YYREEE (reference sequence). V gave up 4 bases and J gave up 6 bases, with 11 bases separating them. DNA for the CDR3: TGTGCCAGCAGCAACCGTGGGTCTCAGCCCCAGCATTTT. Its protein product is CASSNRGSQPQHF. The variable domain in full, with the rest retrieved from reference TRBV5-4 and TRBJ1-5, is ETGVTQSPTHLIKTRGQQVTLRCSSQSGHNTVSWYQQALGQGPQFIFQYYREEENGRGNFPPRFSGLQFPNYSSELNVNALELDDSALYLCASSNRGSQPQHFGDGTRLSIL.

The chain carries TRBV7-6 and TRBJ2-2; D ambiguous. This CDR3 spans 14 amino acids. The germline CDR1 and CDR2 sequences are SGHVS and FNYEAQ. Trimming pared 2 bases from V and 3 bases from J, leaving 7 bases between. The chain's CDR3 is CASSLLAYTGELFF. The CDR3 DNA is TGTGCCAGCAGCTTATTGGCATACACCGGGGAGCTGTTTTTT.

The chain carries TRBV12-3 or TRBV12-4 and TRBJ1-1; tentatively, D is TRBD1 (5 bases). CDR3 size: 14 residues. The V end lost 3 bases, the J end lost 3 bases, and 11 bases lay between the germline ends. The CDR3 is CASSFGGLYTEAFF. The CDR3 region has the DNA TGTGCCAGCAGTTTTGGGGGACTATACACTGAAGCTTTCTTT.

Only a few counts were recorded for this clonotype. The chain joins TRBV29-1 to TRBJ1-1, with D unresolved. Trimming took 0 bases from V and 4 from J, leaving 9 bases between them. Germline CDR1 and CDR2: SQVTM and ANQGSEA. The CDR3 contains 13 residues. The CDR3 reads CSVEDRIGTEAFF. CDR3 bases: TGCAGCGTTGAAGACAGGATAGGCACTGAAGCTTTCTTT.